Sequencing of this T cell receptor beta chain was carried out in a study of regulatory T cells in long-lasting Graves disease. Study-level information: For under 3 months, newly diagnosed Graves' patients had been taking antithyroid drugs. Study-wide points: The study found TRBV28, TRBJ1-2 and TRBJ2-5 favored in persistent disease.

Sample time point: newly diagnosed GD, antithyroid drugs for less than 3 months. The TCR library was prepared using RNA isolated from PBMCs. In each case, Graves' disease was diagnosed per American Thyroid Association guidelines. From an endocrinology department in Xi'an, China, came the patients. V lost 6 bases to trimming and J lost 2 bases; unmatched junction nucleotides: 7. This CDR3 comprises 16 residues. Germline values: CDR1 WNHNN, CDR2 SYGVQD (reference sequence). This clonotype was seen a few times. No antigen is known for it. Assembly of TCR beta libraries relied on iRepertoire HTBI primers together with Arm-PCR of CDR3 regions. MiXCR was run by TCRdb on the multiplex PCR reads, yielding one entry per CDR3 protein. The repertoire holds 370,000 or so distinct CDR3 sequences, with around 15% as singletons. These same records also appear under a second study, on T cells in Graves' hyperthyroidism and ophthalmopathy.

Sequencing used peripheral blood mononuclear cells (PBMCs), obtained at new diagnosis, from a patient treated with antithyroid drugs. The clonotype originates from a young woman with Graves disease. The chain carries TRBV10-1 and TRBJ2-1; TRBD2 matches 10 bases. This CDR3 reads CASSQQTSGPYNEQFF. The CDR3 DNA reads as TGCGCCAGCAGCCAACAGACTAGCGGGCCCTACAATGAGCAGTTCTTC.